These T cell receptor beta chains were read from a single sample in a study of Ad26.COV2.S vaccination and SARS-CoV-2 variants. Only in-frame clones appear in the TCRdb table, and some are missing; sequencing was by immunoSEQ multiplex PCR. Of under 400,000 clones in the sample, around nine tenths were seen once. This specimen consisted of peripheral blood, obtained in a trial of Ad26.COV2.S vaccine versus placebo. All receptors come from a person between 18 and 59 years old who received the Ad26.COV2.S COVID-19 vaccine or a placebo. Both conserved end residues are part of each CDR3. A D gene is named only where the DNA matches it firmly. Expanded clones get a size class; other rows say once, few or many, or leave the size out.

size: -; V: TRBV6-2/TRBV6-3; D: TRBD2; J: TRBJ2-3; CDR3: CASSLAGSTDTQYF; DNA: TGTGCCAGCAGTCTAGCGGGGTCCACAGATACGCAGTATTTT
size: -; V: TRBV6-6; D: -; J: TRBJ2-1; CDR3: CASRLQGPNEQFF; DNA: TGTGCCAGCAGGTTACAGGGCCCCAATGAGCAGTTCTTC
size: -; V: TRBV29-1; D: -; J: TRBJ2-7; CDR3: CSGGPHSYEQYF; DNA: TGCAGCGGCGGACCACACTCCTACGAGCAGTACTTC
size: -; V: TRBV7-6; D: -; J: TRBJ2-2; CDR3: CASSPELGGANTGELFF; DNA: TGTGCCAGCAGCCCCGAGTTAGGCGGGGCCAACACCGGGGAGCTGTTTTTT
size: -; V: TRBV3-1/TRBV3-2; D: -; J: TRBJ1-6; CDR3: CASSHRTETNSPLHF; DNA: TGTGCCAGCAGCCACCGGACAGAGACTAATTCACCCCTCCACTTT
size: -; V: TRBV4-2; D: -; J: TRBJ1-5; CDR3: CASSQDYRPSNQPQHF; DNA: TGTGCCAGCAGCCAAGATTACAGGCCCAGCAATCAGCCCCAGCATTTT
size: -; V: TRBV11-2; D: TRBD1; J: TRBJ2-7; CDR3: CASSRRDREYEQYF; DNA: TGTGCCAGCAGCCGCCGGGACAGAGAATACGAGCAGTACTTC
size: -; V: TRBV18; D: -; J: TRBJ1-1; CDR3: CASSPGQTEAFF; DNA: TGTGCCAGCTCACCGGGGCAAACTGAAGCTTTCTTT
size: -; V: TRBV6-5; D: -; J: TRBJ1-2; CDR3: CASSRAGANGYTF; DNA: TGTGCCAGCAGCCGCGCGGGGGCCAATGGCTACACCTTC
size: -; V: TRBV18; D: TRBD1; J: TRBJ2-7; CDR3: CASSPRIGQGATYEQYF; DNA: TGTGCCAGCTCACCGAGGATCGGACAGGGGGCAACCTACGAGCAGTACTTC
size: -; V: TRBV19; D: TRBD1; J: TRBJ1-5; CDR3: CASKGTGNNQPQHF; DNA: TGTGCCAGTAAAGGGACAGGGAACAATCAGCCCCAGCATTTT
size: -; V: TRBV10-1; D: -; J: TRBJ2-2; CDR3: CASPDLIGELFF; DNA: TGCGCCAGCCCCGACCTTATCGGGGAGCTGTTTTTT
size: -; V: TRBV19; D: -; J: TRBJ2-3; CDR3: CASSLGGDGTQYF; DNA: TGTGCCAGTAGTCTGGGCGGGGATGGTACGCAGTATTTT
size: -; V: TRBV5-1; D: -; J: TRBJ2-1; CDR3: CASSLVGGPYNEQFF; DNA: TGCGCCAGCAGCTTGGTCGGGGGGCCATACAATGAGCAGTTCTTC
size: -; V: TRBV7-9; D: -; J: TRBJ2-7; CDR3: CASSSEVYEQYF; DNA: TGTGCCAGCAGCTCAGAGGTCTACGAGCAGTACTTC
size: once; V: TRBV11-2; D: -; J: TRBJ2-3; CDR3: CASSLDLIGGRTDTQYF; DNA: TGTGCCAGCAGCTTAGATCTAATCGGGGGGCGCACAGATACGCAGTATTTT
size: once; V: TRBV2; D: -; J: TRBJ1-4; CDR3: CASFFANEKLFF; DNA: TGTGCCAGCTTCTTCGCTAATGAAAAACTGTTTTTT
size: -; V: TRBV30; D: -; J: TRBJ1-2; CDR3: CAWSVGHYGYTF; DNA: TGTGCCTGGAGTGTGGGGCACTATGGCTACACCTTC
size: -; V: TRBV27; D: -; J: TRBJ2-2; CDR3: CASSLRGANTGELFF; DNA: TGTGCCAGCAGTTTACGAGGGGCGAACACCGGGGAGCTGTTTTTT
size: -; V: TRBV6-1; D: -; J: TRBJ1-2; CDR3: CASSETVLDGYTF; DNA: TGTGCCAGCAGTGAAACCGTTCTGGACGGCTACACCTTC
size: -; V: TRBV30; D: -; J: TRBJ2-3; CDR3: CAWSVGASSTDTQYF; DNA: TGTGCCTGGAGTGTCGGGGCCTCTAGCACAGATACGCAGTATTTT
size: -; V: TRBV5-1; D: -; J: TRBJ2-7; CDR3: CASSPDGAYSYEQYF; DNA: TGCGCCAGCAGCCCGGACGGAGCCTACTCCTACGAGCAGTACTTC
size: -; V: TRBV4-1; D: TRBD2; J: TRBJ2-3; CDR3: CASSQDAVGGRTDTQYF; DNA: TGCGCCAGCAGCCAAGATGCGGTGGGGGGGAGAACAGATACGCAGTATTTT
size: -; V: TRBV19; D: -; J: TRBJ2-1; CDR3: CASSIDSGGVGYEQFF; DNA: TGTGCCAGTAGTATAGATAGTGGCGGGGTTGGTTATGAGCAGTTCTTC
size: once; V: TRBV18; D: -; J: TRBJ2-5; CDR3: CASSPGRTKETQYF; DNA: TGTGCCAGCTCACCAGGGAGAACAAAAGAGACCCAGTACTTC
size: -; V: TRBV7-7; D: -; J: TRBJ2-5; CDR3: CASSQSGRPQETQYF; DNA: TGTGCTAGCAGCCAAAGCGGACGGCCCCAAGAGACCCAGTACTTC
size: once; V: TRBV3-1/TRBV3-2; D: -; J: TRBJ2-2; CDR3: CASSQSHGELFF; DNA: TGTGCCAGCAGCCAGTCTCACGGGGAGCTGTTTTTT
size: -; V: TRBV27; D: TRBD1; J: TRBJ2-6; CDR3: CASGDRGSGANVLTF; DNA: TGTGCCAGCGGGGACAGGGGCTCTGGGGCCAACGTCCTGACTTTC
size: once; V: TRBV21-1; D: -; J: TRBJ2-1; CDR3: CASSKALISGGKFYNEQFF; DNA: TGTGCCAGCAGCAAAGCGCTTATAAGCGGGGGGAAATTTTACAATGAGCAGTTCTTC
size: -; V: TRBV9; D: TRBD2; J: TRBJ2-2; CDR3: CASSAGGREGIGELFF; DNA: TGTGCCAGCAGCGCCGGCGGCAGGGAGGGGATCGGGGAGCTGTTTTTT
size: -; V: TRBV2; D: -; J: TRBJ2-7; CDR3: CASSPGPSLLYEQYF; DNA: TGTGCCAGCAGCCCCGGGCCTTCTCTTCTTTACGAGCAGTACTTC
size: -; V: TRBV7-6; D: TRBD2; J: TRBJ2-2; CDR3: CASSSPGLAGPGTGELFF; DNA: TGTGCCAGCAGCTCCCCGGGACTAGCGGGACCGGGCACCGGGGAGCTGTTTTTT
size: -; V: TRBV27; D: -; J: TRBJ1-5; CDR3: CASRSDSWGGNQPQHF; DNA: TGTGCCAGCAGATCGGACTCTTGGGGGGGCAATCAGCCCCAGCATTTT
size: once; V: TRBV7-2; D: TRBD1; J: TRBJ2-3; CDR3: CASSLEDRPGTQYF; DNA: TGTGCCAGCAGCTTAGAGGACAGGCCGGGTACGCAGTATTTT
size: -; V: TRBV7-2; D: TRBD1; J: TRBJ1-6; CDR3: CASSQQQGVFNSPLHF; DNA: TGTGCCAGCAGCCAACAACAGGGGGTTTTTAATTCACCCCTCCACTTT
size: -; V: TRBV13; D: -; J: TRBJ2-7; CDR3: CASMGSSYEQYF; DNA: TGTGCCAGCATGGGCAGCTCCTACGAGCAGTACTTC
size: -; V: TRBV30; D: TRBD1; J: TRBJ1-2; CDR3: CAWSAGGGQHRGYTF; DNA: TGTGCCTGGAGTGCCGGAGGGGGCCAACATCGTGGCTACACCTTC
size: -; V: TRBV6-6; D: TRBD2; J: TRBJ2-2; CDR3: CASSTGGVTGELFF; DNA: TGTGCCAGCAGTACGGGGGGGGTCACCGGGGAGCTGTTTTTT
size: -; V: TRBV6-5; D: TRBD1; J: TRBJ2-7; CDR3: CASTYQGAINEQYF; DNA: TGTGCCAGCACCTACCAGGGGGCTATTAACGAGCAGTACTTC
size: -; V: TRBV27; D: TRBD2; J: TRBJ2-2; CDR3: CASRTLAGGTGELFF; DNA: TGTGCCAGCAGAACTCTAGCGGGGGGGACCGGGGAGCTGTTTTTT
size: -; V: TRBV7-3; D: -; J: TRBJ2-7; CDR3: CASSPPQNRGSYEQYF; DNA: TGTGCCAGCAGCCCCCCGCAGAACCGGGGATCCTACGAGCAGTACTTC
size: -; V: TRBV3-1/TRBV3-2; D: -; J: TRBJ1-6; CDR3: CASSQLPGNNSPLHF; DNA: TGTGCCAGCAGCCAACTCCCTGGGAATAATTCACCCCTCCACTTT
size: once; V: TRBV3-1/TRBV3-2; D: -; J: TRBJ1-6; CDR3: CASSLRGISSPLHF; DNA: TGTGCCAGCAGCCTCCGTGGAATAAGTTCACCCCTCCACTTT